These 29 T cell receptor beta chains came from one sample sequenced in a study of cytomegalovirus exposure and HLA in healthy donors. PCR was performed using 60 Vbeta and 13 Jbeta primers. Assay used: immunoSEQ multiplex PCR; TCRdb lists only in-frame clones, some missing. The profile shows some 91,000 clones, roughly 60% of them singletons. Sequenced: PBMCs. The receptors originated from a human donor in good health.

The genes are TRBV19 and TRBJ1-4; 10 bases align to TRBD1. The trim removed 7 bases at V and 7 bases at J, leaving 6 bases unmatched. Germline loops: CDR1 LNHDA, CDR2 SQIVND (reference sequence). The CDR3 contains 14 residues. This CDR3 is CASTGQGQVEKLFF. DNA for the CDR3: TGTGCCAGTACGGGACAGGGGCAGGTTGAAAAACTGTTTTTT. The full variable domain, completed using reference TRBV19 and TRBJ1-4, is DGGITQSPKYLFRKEGQNVTLSCEQNLNHDAMYWYRQDPGQGLRLIYYSQIVNDFQKGDIAEGYSVSREKKESFPLTVTSAQKNPTAFYLCASTGQGQVEKLFFGSGTQLSVL.

The chain recombines TRBV4-1 with TRBJ2-1; 8 bases fit TRBD2. J gave up 5 bases and V 6 bases, and 9 bases lay outside the gene matches. The CDR3 spans 15 residues. From germline, CDR1 is MGHRA and CDR2 YSYEKL. The CDR3 region is CASRTGLAGDNEQFF. CDR3 in DNA: TGCGCCAGCAGAACTGGACTAGCAGGAGACAATGAGCAGTTCTTC.

This clone has only a few counts. The CDR3 is CASSQDWAGGNGYTF. Written as DNA, the CDR3 is TGCGCCAGCAGCCAAGATTGGGCAGGGGGCAATGGCTACACCTTC. The rearrangement joins TRBV4-1 to TRBJ1-2, with TRBD1 matching over 8 bases. The CDR3 runs to 15 residues. Germline V gene data show CDR1 as MGHRA and CDR2 as YSYEKL. V shed 0 bases, J shed 6 bases, and the junction held 6 bases outside the gene matches.

This chain links TRBV7-9 with TRBJ2-1, with TRBD2 matching 8 bases. This CDR3 contains 15 residues. V shed 6 bases, J shed 10 bases, and the junction held 14 bases outside the gene matches. Germline V lookup: CDR1 SEHNR, CDR2 FQNEAQ (reference sequence). CDR3 amino acids: CASSSRVAGPAEQFF. For the CDR3, the DNA is TGTGCCAGCAGTAGTCGAGTAGCGGGGCCCGCGGAGCAGTTCTTC.

This chain connects TRBV7-9 to TRBJ2-5; D may be TRBD1 (6 bases). CDR3 size: 14 residues. The ends were cut back, 1 base at V and 5 bases at J, with 11 bases in the middle. Germline CDR1 SEHNR, CDR2 FQNEAQ (reference sequence). In DNA, the CDR3 is TGTGCCAGCAGCTTAGGGACAGCCAGGGAGACCCAGTACTTC. Translating it yields CASSLGTARETQYF.

This rearrangement joins TRBV27 to TRBJ1-2; D call uncertain. The V and J ends lost 5 bases and 4 bases respectively, with 20 bases between them. This CDR3 has 16 amino acids. In germline, CDR1 is MNHEY, CDR2 SMNVEV (reference sequence). CDR3 sequence (DNA): TGTGCCAGCAGTCCTTTATTTGGCAGTTCTGGCTATGGCTACACCTTC. Its translation: CASSPLFGSSGYGYTF.

V usage is TRBV5-1 and J usage is TRBJ2-3; D is ambiguous. This CDR3 has 13 amino acids. With 0 bases removed from V and 6 bases from J, the gap between germline ends came to 8 bases. The germline V gene encodes CDR1 SGHRS and CDR2 YFSETQ. The DNA for the CDR3 is TGCGCCAGCAGCTTGGTTCCCGAGGATACGCAGTATTTT. This encodes CASSLVPEDTQYF.

The chain has TRBV6-8 and TRBJ2-5; TRBD2 aligns across 11 bases. V gave up 7 bases and J gave up 1 base; unmatched junction bases: 2. CDR3 length equals 14 residues. CDR1 and CDR2 from the germline V gene are MNHGY and SAAAGT. CDR3 sequence (DNA): TGTGCCAGCACTACTAGCGGGGGCCAAGAGACCCAGTACTTC. It yields the protein CASTTSGGQETQYF.

V is TRBV19 and J is TRBJ1-1, with TRBD1 identical over 7 bases. The V gene end was trimmed by 8 bases and the J gene end by 4 bases; junction bases not matched to a gene: 7. Germline CDR1 and CDR2: LNHDA and SQIVND (reference sequence). The length of the CDR3 is 13 residues. The DNA for the CDR3 is TGTGCCAGTCGGGACAGCGGGTTCACTGAAGCTTTCTTT. This gives the protein CASRDSGFTEAFF.

This chain connects TRBV10-3 to TRBJ2-5, with D maybe TRBD2 (5 bases). Trimming removed 0 bases from V and 3 bases from J, with 5 bases in between. CDR1 and CDR2 from the germline V gene are ENHRY and SYGVKD. The CDR3 has 13 amino acids. The CDR3 DNA follows: TGTGCCATCAGTGAGTCGCGGGAAGAGACCCAGTACTTC. It specifies CAISESREETQYF.

The genes are TRBV14 and TRBJ2-1, with TRBD2 identical over 7 bases. Germline CDR1 SGHDN, CDR2 FVKESK. Germline trimming cut 1 base from V and 8 bases from J; bases unmatched to any gene: 11. The length of the CDR3 is 16 residues. CDR3 in amino acids: CASSQVSGLTSYEQFF. The CDR3, as DNA: TGTGCCAGCAGCCAAGTCTCGGGACTAACGAGCTATGAGCAGTTCTTC.

This clone was observed a single time. V is TRBV5-4 and J is TRBJ2-2; D is unclear. V was trimmed by 4 bases and J by 7 bases, leaving 14 bases between them. This CDR3 is 14 amino acids long. Per germline, CDR1 SGHNT and CDR2 YYREEE (reference sequence). The DNA for the CDR3 is TGTGCCAGCAGCCAAGACTCGTACTACGGGGAGCTGTTTTTT. Its translation is CASSQDSYYGELFF.

The J gene is TRBJ1-2, the V gene TRBV6-6, with D perhaps matching TRBD1 (5 bases). This CDR3 region has 13 residues. The germline CDR1 and CDR2 sequences are MNHNY and SVGAGI (reference sequence). Trimming stripped 0 bases from V and 7 bases from J, with 9 bases between. The CDR3 spells CASSYSQGFGYTF. CDR3 coding DNA: TGTGCCAGCAGTTACTCGCAGGGTTTTGGCTACACCTTC.

The rearrangement joins TRBV6-1 to TRBJ2-7; 7 positions match TRBD1. Germline CDR1 is MNHNS and CDR2 is SASEGT. CDR3 size: 14 residues. The V gene end was trimmed by 4 bases and the J gene end by 2 bases; junction bases not matched to a gene: 5. The CDR3 region has the DNA TGTGCCAGCAGTGGGGTGCAGGGGGCCTACGAGCAGTACTTC. Amino acids: CASSGVQGAYEQYF.

As regards this clone: Compared with germline, one end of the junction differs, possibly owing to a read error. The gene calls are TRBV7-7 and TRBJ2-5; 9 nucleotides agree with TRBD2. Germline CDR1 is SSHAT and CDR2 is FNYEAQ (reference sequence). There are 17 residues in the CDR3. The CDR3 sequence is CASSLAAWRGGGETQYF. The CDR3 coding sequence is TGTGCTAGCAGCTTAGCGGCTTGGCGGGGGGGCGGGGAGACCCAGTACTTC.

This clone is deemed medium-sized. The gene calls are TRBV7-9 and TRBJ1-5; 7 bases agree with TRBD1. Germline-derived CDR1 and CDR2 are SEHNR and FQNEAQ (reference sequence). J was trimmed by 6 bases and V by 1 base; bases with no gene match: 9. The CDR3 runs to 16 residues. CDR3 in amino acids: CASSLVGTGASQPQHF. CDR3 coding DNA: TGTGCCAGCAGCTTAGTGGGAACAGGGGCCAGTCAGCCCCAGCATTTT.

The rearrangement joins TRBV10-3 to TRBJ2-5; 8 bases align to TRBD2. The germline V gene has CDR1 ENHRY and CDR2 SYGVKD. Trimming at V came to 8 bases and at J to 3 bases, leaving 8 bases not matched to a gene. This CDR3 is built from 14 residues. The CDR3 reads CAIAPSGLKETQYF. CDR3 nucleotide sequence: TGTGCCATCGCCCCTAGCGGGTTGAAAGAGACCCAGTACTTC.

The gene calls are TRBV18 and TRBJ2-3, with 8 bases aligning to TRBD1. Germline V gene lookup returns CDR1 KGHSH and CDR2 LQKENI. The CDR3 is 14 residues long. V was pared by 4 bases and J by 5 bases, with 5 bases of the junction left unmatched. In nucleotides, the CDR3 is TGTGCCAGCTCACGACAGGGGAATTTAGATACGCAGTATTTT. This encodes CASSRQGNLDTQYF.

This clone was picked up a small number of times. This chain joins TRBV6-5 and TRBJ1-4; 7 nucleotides match TRBD1. Trimming removed 5 bases from V and 7 bases from J; junction bases left unmatched: 10. The CDR3 contains 15 residues. The germline gives CDR1 MNHEY, CDR2 SVGAGI. Here the CDR3 DNA reads TGTGCCAGCAGTGTACTCCAGGGGGATTCTGAAAAACTGTTTTTT. Translated, it gives CASSVLQGDSEKLFF.

The chain employs TRBV6-4 and TRBJ1-6; D is undetermined. V gave up 3 bases and J gave up 9 bases, with 9 bases separating them. Germline CDR1 MRHNA, CDR2 SNTAGT. The CDR3 extends over 13 amino acids. DNA of the CDR3: TGTGCCAGCAGTGAGGTGCTTAGTTCACCCCTCCACTTT. Amino acids: CASSEVLSSPLHF.

The V and J genes are TRBV6-6 and TRBJ1-6, with 11 bases fitting TRBD1. The CDR3 contains 16 residues. Germline V gene lookup returns CDR1 MNHNY and CDR2 SVGAGI (reference sequence). Germline trimming cut 7 bases from V and 1 base from J; bases unmatched to any gene: 3. The CDR3 nucleotides read TGTGCCAGCAAGGACAGGGGGCGGTCCTATAATTCACCCCTCCACTTT. It specifies CASKDRGRSYNSPLHF.

This clone turned up a few times. V is TRBV28 and J is TRBJ1-5, with unresolved D. The V gene's germline CDR1 is MDHEN and CDR2 SYDVKM. The CDR3 is 16 amino acids. The germline V and J ends were trimmed by 7 bases and 2 bases, with 18 bases remaining between them. For the CDR3, the DNA is TGTGCCAGCACCACCTTCGGAGGAGAAGGCAATCAGCCCCAGCATTTT. It specifies CASTTFGGEGNQPQHF.

The chain carries TRBV18 and TRBJ2-5; 9 bases align to TRBD1. This CDR3 comprises 14 residues. After removal of 5 bases from V and 5 bases from J, the junction contained 6 bases not matched to a gene. Germline V gives CDR1 KGHSH, CDR2 LQKENI. The CDR3 reads CASSRGQGLETQYF. In DNA form, the CDR3 reads TGTGCCAGCTCAAGGGGACAGGGTTTGGAGACCCAGTACTTC.

This chain uses TRBV27 with TRBJ2-7, with TRBD1 identical over 9 bases. The CDR3 is 13 residues long. The germline V gene encodes CDR1 MNHEY and CDR2 SMNVEV (reference sequence). The V segment lost 5 bases and the J segment 7 bases; nucleotides outside the gene matches: 6. The CDR3 bases are TGTGCCAGCAGTCGGGACAGGGAAAGGGAGCAGTACTTC. This encodes CASSRDREREQYF.

The chain links TRBV10-3 to TRBJ1-3; TRBD1 matches 7 bases. V was pared by 4 bases and J by 11 bases, with 11 bases of the junction left unmatched. The CDR3 consists of 14 residues. Germline V gene data show CDR1 as ENHRY and CDR2 as SYGVKD. CDR3 in DNA: TGTGCCATCAGTGCTGACAGGGCCGGGAACGCCATATATTTT. It codes for CAISADRAGNAIYF.

This sequence joins TRBV2 and TRBJ2-1, with D possibly being TRBD2 (6 bases). V shed 3 bases and J shed 0 bases, with 9 bases lying between them. Looked up from germline, CDR1 is SNHLY and CDR2 is FYNNEI. The CDR3 runs 15 residues. The DNA of the CDR3 is TGTGCCAGCAGTGATTTGCGGGGCTCCTACAATGAGCAGTTCTTC. Residues: CASSDLRGSYNEQFF.

The chain joins TRBV2 to TRBJ2-7, with 14 bases matching TRBD2. Germline loops: CDR1 SNHLY, CDR2 FYNNEI. This CDR3 contains 14 residues. V shed 8 bases and J 4 bases; nucleotides not matched to a gene: 4. CDR3 sequence (DNA): TGTGCCAGCTCCGGGACTAGCGGGGGTTACGAGCAGTACTTC. It yields the protein CASSGTSGGYEQYF.

This clone was observed a few times. The chain links TRBV7-8 to TRBJ2-2; 10 bases fit TRBD1. V was pared by 1 base and J by 6 bases, with 5 bases of the junction left unmatched. Germline assignment: CDR1 SGHVS and CDR2 FQNEAQ. The CDR3 consists of 16 residues. The CDR3 region has the DNA TGTGCCAGCAGCTTAGGGGACAGGGGTTCGGCCGGGGAGCTGTTTTTT. Its translation: CASSLGDRGSAGELFF.

This chain uses TRBV9 with TRBJ2-1; possibly TRBD2 for D (5 bases). The CDR3 totals 13 residues. Trimming took off 3 bases at V and 8 bases at J, with 12 bases between the two ends. Germline V lookup: CDR1 SGDLS, CDR2 YYNGEE. The CDR3 sequence: CASSGEIRYEQFF. The CDR3 coding sequence is TGTGCCAGCAGCGGGGAGATTAGGTATGAGCAGTTCTTC.